A single sample is the source of the 29 T cell receptor beta chains below, sequenced in a study of blood T cell repertoires in COVID-19. TCRdb's table, derived via immunoSEQ multiplex PCR, lists solely in-frame clones and lacks some. The sample contains 250,000 to 300,000 clones, just under 90% of which appear only once. Material: PBMCs or T cells enriched from blood (not recorded which). These receptors were obtained from a woman aged 60 to 75 who had recovered from COVID-19.

This chain uses TRBV6-6 with TRBJ2-3; unclear D gene. Trimming stripped 5 bases from V and 6 bases from J, with 12 bases between. Germline-derived CDR1 and CDR2 are MNHNY and SVGAGI (reference sequence). The CDR3 is 13 residues long. The CDR3 region has the DNA TGTGCCAGCAGTGAGTACCACGTGGATACGCAGTATTTT. Translating it yields CASSEYHVDTQYF.

V is TRBV19 and J is TRBJ2-7, with 11 bases that match TRBD1. Germline CDR1 is LNHDA and CDR2 is SQIVND (reference sequence). V lost 6 bases and J lost 4; bases outside the gene matches: 2. CDR3 length equals 13 residues. This CDR3 reads CASRDRGRYEQYF. CDR3 bases: TGTGCCAGTAGGGACAGGGGGCGATACGAGCAGTACTTC. The full variable domain, with the rest looked up from reference TRBV19 and TRBJ2-7, is DGGITQSPKYLFRKEGQNVTLSCEQNLNHDAMYWYRQDPGQGLRLIYYSQIVNDFQKGDIAEGYSVSREKKESFPLTVTSAQKNPTAFYLCASRDRGRYEQYFGPGTRLTVT.

This clone was seen only once. V is TRBV19 and J is TRBJ1-3, with 7 nucleotides matching TRBD1. The V and J ends lost 3 bases and 1 base, in that order; junction bases with no gene match: 9. The CDR3 totals 17 residues. Per the germline V gene, CDR1 is LNHDA and CDR2 is SQIVND (reference sequence). The CDR3 loop is CASSMGSGTVSGNTIYF. CDR3 DNA: TGTGCCAGTAGTATGGGGTCAGGGACAGTGTCTGGAAACACCATATATTTT.

This clone came up once. The chain's CDR3 is CASSLVEAPNTGELFF. The DNA for the CDR3 is TGCGCCAGCAGCTTGGTGGAGGCCCCGAACACCGGGGAGCTGTTTTTT. The chain uses TRBV5-1 and TRBJ2-2, with TRBD2 as a possible D gene (5 bases). The CDR3 runs to 16 residues. The V end lost 0 bases, the J end lost 0 bases, and 9 bases lay between the germline ends. From germline, CDR1 is SGHRS and CDR2 YFSETQ.

The chain couples TRBV10-3 to TRBJ2-1; TRBD2 aligns across 11 bases. V shed 6 bases and J 2 bases; nucleotides not matched to a gene: 3. The germline V gene encodes CDR1 ENHRY and CDR2 SYGVKD. This CDR3 is 15 amino acids long. CDR3 nucleotide sequence: TGTGCCATCAGCCCTAGCGGGAGGCCCTACAATGAGCAGTTCTTC. Protein product: CAISPSGRPYNEQFF.

The chain carries TRBV15 and TRBJ2-1; TRBD2 agrees at 8 bases. This CDR3 is built from 16 residues. With 0 bases clipped from V and 8 bases from J, the junction kept 9 bases outside the gene matches. Germline CDR1 is LNHNV and CDR2 is YYDKDF (reference sequence). The CDR3 DNA reads TGTGCCACCAGCAGAGATTTCGGGACTAGGCGTTATGAGCAGTTCTTC. Translation gives CATSRDFGTRRYEQFF.

This rearrangement joins TRBV6-5 to TRBJ1-5; no clear D gene. With 6 bases removed from V and 0 bases from J, the gap between germline ends came to 12 bases. Germline V gene data show CDR1 as MNHEY and CDR2 as SVGAGI. The CDR3 length is 15 residues. The CDR3 sequence: CASRAVTGSNQPQHF. CDR3 bases: TGTGCCAGCAGAGCGGTAACTGGTAGCAATCAGCCCCAGCATTTT.

The chain is built from TRBV5-1 and TRBJ1-1, with TRBD1 as a possible D gene (6 bases). The CDR3 consists of 16 residues. CDR1 SGHRS and CDR2 YFSETQ come from the germline V gene. Trimming cost V 4 bases and J 5 bases, with 21 bases left between them. The CDR3 nucleotides read TGCGCCAGCAGCCCTGGGGGGGGGCGCTCGGGGACTGAAGCTTTCTTT. Protein: CASSPGGGRSGTEAFF.

The CDR3 region is CAWSVTQATGAFF. In nucleotides, the CDR3 is TGTGCCTGGAGTGTAACCCAGGCCACAGGGGCTTTCTTT. This chain connects TRBV30 to TRBJ1-1, with a weak D call TRBD1 (6 bases). Per germline, CDR1 GTSNPN and CDR2 SVGIG (reference sequence). The CDR3 has 13 residues. V shed 0 bases and J shed 11 bases, with 16 bases lying between them.

The chain joins TRBV5-6 to TRBJ2-2; D gene uncertain. The CDR3 is 13 amino acids. V was clipped by 6 bases and J by 6 bases, with 12 bases between them. From germline, CDR1 is SGHDT and CDR2 YYEEEE. CDR3 protein: CASTTADSGELFF. The CDR3 DNA reads as TGTGCCAGCACCACAGCAGATTCCGGGGAGCTGTTTTTT.

This clone was counted only a few times. CDR3 protein: CASSKQGGDTEAFF. In DNA, the CDR3 is TGTGCCAGCAGTAAACAGGGAGGGGACACTGAAGCTTTCTTT. The chain employs TRBV5-8 and TRBJ1-1, with a tentative D call TRBD1 (6 bases). V lost 5 bases to trimming and J lost 3 bases, with 14 bases between them. CDR1 and CDR2 (germline): SGHTS, YDEGEE. The CDR3 covers 14 residues.

V usage is TRBV12-3 or TRBV12-4 and J usage is TRBJ1-2; tentatively, D is TRBD1 (6 bases). V shed 6 bases and J shed 3 bases, with 11 bases lying between them. This CDR3 is 13 amino acids long. The chain's CDR3 is CASREGQYYGYTF. The CDR3 nucleotides read TGTGCCAGCAGAGAAGGACAGTACTATGGCTACACCTTC.

This chain joins TRBV7-3 and TRBJ2-3; 7 nucleotides line up with TRBD2. This CDR3 is built from 14 residues. The V gene end was trimmed by 4 bases and the J gene end by 2 bases; junction bases not matched to a gene: 3. The germline gives CDR1 SGHTA, CDR2 FQGTGA. CDR3 sequence: CASSSRGDTDTQYF. CDR3 bases: TGTGCCAGCAGCTCACGGGGGGACACAGATACGCAGTATTTT.

V and J are TRBV5-1 and TRBJ2-3; 7 positions agree with TRBD1. Germline V lookup: CDR1 SGHRS, CDR2 YFSETQ. With 3 bases clipped from V and 2 bases from J, the junction kept 3 bases outside the gene matches. The CDR3 is 14 amino acids. CDR3 residues: CASSYRGDTDTQYF. CDR3 DNA: TGCGCCAGCAGCTACAGGGGTGACACAGATACGCAGTATTTT.

V usage is TRBV7-2 and J usage is TRBJ2-3; 10 nucleotides line up with TRBD1. Germline V gene lookup returns CDR1 SGHTA and CDR2 FQGNSA. Trimming took 5 bases from V and 2 from J; bases not matched to a gene: 7. The CDR3 loop spans 16 amino acids. CDR3: CASSPGDRGSTDTQYF. The CDR3 nucleotides read TGTGCCAGCAGCCCTGGGGACAGGGGATCCACAGATACGCAGTATTTT.

V usage is TRBV6-5 and J usage is TRBJ2-5, with D perhaps TRBD2 (6 bases). The CDR3 length is 15 residues. Trimming took off 5 bases at V and 5 bases at J, with 18 bases between the two ends. Germline V gives CDR1 MNHEY, CDR2 SVGAGI. The CDR3 here is CASSPDGGPGETQYF. CDR3 sequence (DNA): TGTGCCAGCAGTCCTGACGGGGGTCCGGGGGAGACCCAGTACTTC.

The chain joins TRBV4-2 to TRBJ2-6; tentatively, D is TRBD1 (6 bases). The CDR3 consists of 17 residues. Looked up from germline, CDR1 is LGHNA and CDR2 is YNFKEQ. V lost 3 bases to trimming and J lost 0 bases, with 12 bases between them. Here the CDR3 reads CASSHEGQISGANVLTF. The CDR3 DNA reads TGTGCCAGCAGCCATGAAGGACAGATCTCTGGGGCCAACGTCCTGACTTTC.

The V gene is TRBV30, the J gene TRBJ1-3; D may be TRBD1 (6 bases). Germline V gene sequence: CDR1 GTSNPN, CDR2 SVGIG (reference sequence). CDR3 length: 14 residues. V lost 3 bases and J lost 0, with 9 bases in between. CDR3 coding DNA: TGTGCCTGGAGATCACAGGGCTCTGGAAACACCATATATTTT. Translating it yields CAWRSQGSGNTIYF.

This sequence joins TRBV10-2 and TRBJ2-1; 7 bases line up with TRBD2. Losses at the gene ends were 7 bases for V and 6 bases for J; bases not matched to a gene: 6. CDR1 WSHSY and CDR2 SAAADI come from the germline V gene. The CDR3 spans 13 residues. The CDR3 nucleotides are TGCGCCAGCATCCCCCAGCGGGGCAATGAGCAGTTCTTC. Translation gives CASIPQRGNEQFF.

This clone was observed a few times. V and J are TRBV9 and TRBJ2-2; D may be TRBD1 (6 bases). The germline V gene has CDR1 SGDLS and CDR2 YYNGEE. V was pared by 6 bases and J by 7 bases, with 22 bases between. This CDR3 spans 16 amino acids. The CDR3 sequence: CASNPTGGFYSGELFF. DNA for the CDR3: TGTGCCAGCAACCCGACAGGCGGGTTCTACAGCGGGGAGCTGTTTTTT.

The chain recombines TRBV11-2 with TRBJ2-5; D gene unclear. Germline V gives CDR1 SGHAT, CDR2 FQNNGV. CDR3 length: 15 residues. Deletions cut 1 base from V and 5 bases from J, with 14 bases between. The CDR3, as DNA: TGTGCCAGCAGCTTAGCGCGGTATCTCGGGGAGACCCAGTACTTC. Translated, it gives CASSLARYLGETQYF.

The sample holds one count of this clone. The chain carries TRBV7-8 and TRBJ2-5, with D possibly being TRBD1 (5 bases). In germline, CDR1 is SGHVS, CDR2 FQNEAQ. With 5 bases removed from V and 5 bases from J, the gap between germline ends came to 12 bases. The CDR3 loop spans 13 amino acids. The CDR3 nucleotides read TGTGCCAGCAGCAGGGGATTCAGCGAGACCCAGTACTTC. Translated: CASSRGFSETQYF. Together with reference TRBV7-8 and TRBJ2-5, the CDR3 gives the full variable domain: GAGVSQSPRYKVAKRGQDVALRCDPISGHVSLFWYQQALGQGPEFLTYFQNEAQLDKSGLPSDRFFAERPEGSVSTLKIQRTQQEDSAVYLCASSRGFSETQYFGPGTRLLVL.

The chain has TRBV6-5 and TRBJ2-7; 8 positions agree with TRBD1. The germline V gene has CDR1 MNHEY and CDR2 SVGAGI. The CDR3 consists of 13 residues. Trimming took 6 bases from V and 5 from J; bases not matched to a gene: 6. CDR3 DNA sequence: TGTGCCAGCAGGAGGACAGGGACCGACGAGCAGTACTTC. The encoded protein is CASRRTGTDEQYF.

The CDR3 loop reads CASSLVSGYEQYF. In nucleotides, the CDR3 is TGCGCCAGCAGCTTGGTTTCAGGCTACGAGCAGTACTTC. The rearrangement uses TRBV5-1 and TRBJ2-7; D not resolved. Germline values: CDR1 SGHRS, CDR2 YFSETQ. V was pared by 0 bases and J by 3 bases, with 7 bases between. This CDR3 region has 13 residues.

The gene calls are TRBV27 and TRBJ2-2; the D gene is possibly TRBD2 (5 bases). The CDR3 totals 17 residues. Trimming took 6 bases from V and 7 from J, leaving 24 bases between them. Germline CDR1 reads MNHEY; CDR2 reads SMNVEV (reference sequence). The CDR3 sequence is CASRLISGWGDGGELFF. The CDR3 nucleotides read TGTGCCAGCAGACTTATCAGTGGGTGGGGAGACGGCGGGGAGCTGTTTTTT.

This chain links TRBV10-3 with TRBJ2-3; D gene uncertain. Trimming removed 3 bases from V and 0 bases from J, with 4 bases in between. CDR3 length: 13 amino acids. Germline lookup yields CDR1 ENHRY and CDR2 SYGVKD. In DNA form, the CDR3 reads TGTGCCATCAGTGAAACTAGCACAGATACGCAGTATTTT. As protein: CAISETSTDTQYF.

The CDR3 is CASSFTGTEYNEQFF. Written as DNA, the CDR3 is TGTGCCAGCAGCTTTACCGGGACAGAATACAATGAGCAGTTCTTC. This chain joins TRBV7-9 and TRBJ2-1; 7 bases match TRBD1. The CDR3 runs to 15 residues. Germline V lookup: CDR1 SEHNR, CDR2 FQNEAQ (reference sequence). Losses at the gene ends were 3 bases for V and 4 bases for J; bases not matched to a gene: 6.

The chain is built from TRBV7-8 and TRBJ1-4; D may be TRBD1 (5 bases). This CDR3 region has 16 residues. The V gene's germline CDR1 is SGHVS and CDR2 FQNEAQ. V dropped 4 bases and J dropped 2 bases, with 14 bases sitting between them. Written as DNA, the CDR3 is TGTGCCAGCAGCTCTGCTCGGGGGATCACTAATGAAAAACTGTTTTTT. Translated, it gives CASSSARGITNEKLFF.

The sample holds one count of this clone. The chain couples TRBV7-3 to TRBJ1-5; D gene uncertain. Germline values: CDR1 SGHTA, CDR2 FQGTGA. The CDR3 runs to 16 residues. Deletions cut 1 base from V and 0 bases from J, with 10 bases between. CDR3 DNA sequence: TGTGCCAGCAGCTTAATCGCCGGGGTTAGCAATCAGCCCCAGCATTTT. Translation gives CASSLIAGVSNQPQHF.